One and the same sample provided the 3 T cell receptor beta chains below, sequenced in a study of CD39 and CD103 CD8 tumor-infiltrating T cells. This table comes from immunoSEQ multiplex PCR, and its TCRdb copy is limited to in-frame clones, with some not included. The sample yields several thousand clones, roughly three fifths seen once. Sequenced material: CD8+ T cells sorted from blood. Subset denoted: total memory CD8 T cells (CD45RA-CCR7+/-) from blood or uninvolved lymph node. These receptors all come from a human donor with head and neck squamous cell carcinoma.

This chain links TRBV14 with TRBJ2-3; D not certain. The CDR3 consists of 13 residues. Germline lookup yields CDR1 SGHDN and CDR2 FVKESK. V lost 3 bases, J lost 1 base, and 5 bases lay in between. The CDR3: CASSHVGTDTQYF. The CDR3 bases are TGTGCCAGCAGCCATGTAGGCACAGATACGCAGTATTTT.

The V and J genes are TRBV29-1 and TRBJ2-1; D is unresolved. Trimming took off 1 base at V and 6 bases at J, with 10 bases between the two ends. CDR3 length: 13 amino acids. CDR1 and CDR2 from the germline V gene are SQVTM and ANQGSEA. CDR3 sequence reads: CSVEAPSSNEQFF. CDR3 coding DNA: TGCAGCGTTGAAGCCCCTAGTAGCAATGAGCAGTTCTTC.

This chain joins TRBV11-3 and TRBJ2-1; maybe TRBD2 (6 bases). Germline CDR1 is SGHNT and CDR2 is YENEEA. Trimming stripped 1 base from V and 6 bases from J, with 19 bases between. The CDR3 runs to 17 residues. The CDR3 nucleotides are TGTGCCAGCAGCTTAGGTTTTGGAGGGGAGTCGGGCAATGAGCAGTTCTTC. Translating gives CASSLGFGGESGNEQFF.